Shown below are 16 T cell receptor beta chains from a single sample sequenced in a study of blood T cell repertoires in COVID-19. Generated by immunoSEQ multiplex PCR, the TCRdb table keeps only in-frame clones and is missing some. The sample shows roughly 82,000 clones, over 70% of them seen only once. The specimen sequenced was peripheral blood. Receptors originate from a woman aged 60 to 75 with acute or convalescent COVID-19.

This clone was counted a few times. The V and J genes are TRBV12-3 or TRBV12-4 and TRBJ1-1; D unclear. This CDR3 comprises 13 residues. Trimming stripped 1 base from V and 1 base from J, with 4 bases between. The CDR3: CASSLDKNTEAFF. CDR3 sequence (DNA): TGTGCCAGCAGTTTAGACAAGAACACTGAAGCTTTCTTT.

V usage is TRBV27 and J usage is TRBJ1-4; 11 nucleotides line up with TRBD1. Germline assignment: CDR1 MNHEY and CDR2 SMNVEV (reference sequence). There are 14 residues in the CDR3. Trimming cost V 6 bases and J 7 bases; bases outside gene matches: 4. The CDR3 nucleotides read TGTGCCAGCAGACGAGGGACAGGGGGTGAAAAACTGTTTTTT. Translation gives CASRRGTGGEKLFF. The variable domain in full, with the rest retrieved from reference TRBV27 and TRBJ1-4, is EAQVTQNPRYLITVTGKKLTVTCSQNMNHEYMSWYRQDPGLGLRQIYYSMNVEVTDKGDVPEGYKVSRKEKRNFPLILESPSPNQTSLYFCASRRGTGGEKLFFGSGTQLSVL.

The chain is built from TRBV5-1 and TRBJ2-5; maybe TRBD2 (6 bases). Germline values: CDR1 SGHRS, CDR2 YFSETQ. Deletions cut 0 bases from V and 2 bases from J, with 11 bases between. The CDR3 loop spans 15 amino acids. CDR3 coding DNA: TGCGCCAGCAGCTTGGACGGGAGAGCGCAAGAGACCCAGTACTTC. Protein: CASSLDGRAQETQYF.

The J gene is TRBJ1-5, the V gene TRBV28; D is perhaps TRBD1 (5 bases). V was clipped by 2 bases and J by 3 bases, with 23 bases between them. Germline V gene lookup returns CDR1 MDHEN and CDR2 SYDVKM. This CDR3 is 19 amino acids long. CDR3 sequence (DNA): TGTGCCAGCAGTTTAGTTAGCTTTTCTCAGGGAATAATCAATCAGCCCCAGCATTTT. Translation gives CASSLVSFSQGIINQPQHF.

This clone has only one observation. In DNA, the CDR3 is TGTGCCAGCAGTTTAATACGACTAGCGGGACCCAGCCGCTACAATGAGCAGTTCTTC. It encodes CASSLIRLAGPSRYNEQFF. This chain links TRBV27 with TRBJ2-1; 11 bases match TRBD2. The V gene's germline CDR1 is MNHEY and CDR2 SMNVEV (reference sequence). Trimming cost V 2 bases and J 3 bases; bases outside gene matches: 12. The CDR3 length is 19 residues.

Here the CDR3 reads CASSEGLAGTGETQYF. In DNA, the CDR3 is TGTGCCAGCAGTGAAGGGCTAGCGGGGACGGGGGAGACCCAGTACTTC. The chain has TRBV6-1 and TRBJ2-5; 9 bases align to TRBD2. The CDR3 is made up of 16 amino acids. V trimming: 1 base; J trimming: 5 bases; junction bases outside the gene matches: 8. Germline assignment: CDR1 MNHNS and CDR2 SASEGT.

The chain employs TRBV5-1 and TRBJ2-6, with D perhaps TRBD1 (6 bases). The CDR3 loop spans 15 amino acids. Trimming took off 9 bases at V and 0 bases at J, with 13 bases between the two ends. CDR1 and CDR2 (germline): SGHRS, YFSETQ. CDR3 protein: CATRQELSGANVLTF. The CDR3 bases are TGCGCCACCAGACAGGAACTCTCTGGGGCCAACGTCCTGACTTTC.

This clone was found once. The genes are TRBV21-1 and TRBJ2-3; the D call of TRBD2 is as the table states it, not checked on the DNA. TRBV21-1 is termed a pseudogene. The CDR3 is made up of 17 amino acids. CDR3 bases: TGTGCCAGCAGCGCGTTGGGACTAGCGGACAGCACAGATACGCAGTATTTT. Its translation: CASSALGLADSTDTQYF.

V usage is TRBV2 and J usage is TRBJ1-1, with D perhaps matching TRBD1 (5 bases). The V and J ends lost 2 bases and 6 bases respectively, with 7 bases between them. The CDR3 sequence is 12 residues long. CDR1 and CDR2 (germline): SNHLY, FYNNEI. CDR3 DNA sequence: TGTGCCAGCAGTGAACAAGGGGCTGAAGCTTTCTTT. Its protein is CASSEQGAEAFF.

This clone was seen a handful of times. This sequence joins TRBV29-1 and TRBJ2-1; D is tentatively TRBD1 or TRBD2 (6 bases each). CDR1 SQVTM and CDR2 ANQGSEA come from the germline V gene. The CDR3 totals 12 residues. V was shortened by 7 bases and J by 5 bases, with 12 bases between the two germline ends. In nucleotides, the CDR3 is TGCAGCGGGGGGGCAGGGAACAATGAGCAGTTCTTC. Its protein product is CSGGAGNNEQFF.

This clone was seen only a few times. The V call is TRBV6-5, the J call TRBJ2-5; 8 positions agree with TRBD1. Trimming cost V 5 bases and J 5 bases; bases outside gene matches: 7. CDR3 length equals 14 residues. CDR1 MNHEY and CDR2 SVGAGI come from the germline V gene. The CDR3 bases are TGTGCCAGCAGTACGGCAGGGGGCTACGAGACCCAGTACTTC. It is translated as CASSTAGGYETQYF.

V gene TRBV11-3 combines with J gene TRBJ1-3; a weak D match, TRBD1 (6 bases). Germline V gives CDR1 SGHNT, CDR2 YENEEA. Trimming took 4 bases from V and 3 from J, leaving 13 bases between them. The CDR3 sequence is 15 residues long. Here the CDR3 reads CASSSPTGLGNTIYF. The CDR3 region has the DNA TGTGCCAGCAGCTCACCGACAGGACTTGGAAACACCATATATTTT. The full variable domain, with the rest looked up from reference TRBV11-3 and TRBJ1-3, is EAGVVQSPRYKIIEKKQPVAFWCNPISGHNTLYWYLQNLGQGPELLIRYENEEAVDDSQLPKDRFSAERLKGVDSTLKIQPAELGDSAVYLCASSSPTGLGNTIYFGEGSWLTVV.

The chain recombines TRBV6-2 or TRBV6-3 with TRBJ2-1; TRBD1 agrees at 9 bases. The CDR3 has 15 amino acids. Trimming at V came to 4 bases and at J to 10 bases, leaving 11 bases not matched to a gene. Germline CDR1 is MNHEY and CDR2 is SVGEGT. The CDR3 region has the DNA TGTGCCAGCAGTTCCCCGGGACAGGGCTTGGGGGAGCAGTTCTTC. The encoded protein is CASSSPGQGLGEQFF.

This clone was detected a few times. This chain links TRBV12-3 or TRBV12-4 with TRBJ2-2; D is unclear. The CDR3 extends over 11 amino acids. Deletions cut 8 bases from V and 5 bases from J, with 6 bases between. CDR3: CASSETGELFF. CDR3 bases: TGTGCCAGCTCGGAGACCGGGGAGCTGTTTTTT.

This chain uses TRBV5-1 with TRBJ1-1, with 7 nucleotides matching TRBD1. V shed 7 bases and J 4 bases; nucleotides not matched to a gene: 4. CDR1 and CDR2 from the germline V gene are SGHRS and YFSETQ. The CDR3 is 12 residues long. The CDR3 protein is CASGPGGTEAFF. CDR3 coding DNA: TGCGCCAGCGGACCAGGGGGCACTGAAGCTTTCTTT.

This clone appeared a single time. The rearrangement links TRBV7-9 to TRBJ1-1; possibly TRBD1 for D (6 bases). V lost 1 base, J lost 3 bases, and 12 bases lay in between. There are 15 residues in the CDR3. Germline V gene lookup returns CDR1 SEHNR and CDR2 FQNEAQ (reference sequence). The CDR3 sequence is CASSLGSGAHTEAFF. The DNA of the CDR3 is TGTGCCAGCAGCTTAGGCTCAGGGGCCCACACTGAAGCTTTCTTT.